This T cell receptor beta chain is drawn from a study of T cell responses to AZD1222 COVID-19 vaccine. Many counts were recorded for this clone. Antigen unknown. Findings and limits, study-wide: Dominant at 160-218 and 743-854, vaccine-associated CD4 TCRs also spanned spike.

V lost 5 bases to trimming and J lost 10 bases; unmatched junction nucleotides: 17. CDR3 length: 16 amino acids. The germline CDR1 and CDR2 sequences are MNHEY and SMNVEV (reference sequence). Here immunoSEQ multiplex PCR was the method, and the copy in TCRdb shows in-frame clones only, minus some. The sample shows about 150,000 clones, 89% of them seen only once. The receptor was isolated from an adult in good health. The sequencing here drew on peripheral blood, taken on day 0 of AZD1222 vaccination. This chain connects TRBV27 to TRBJ1-1; TRBD1 matches at 9 bases. CDR3 region: CASSVMVRDRVTRAFF. In nucleotides, the CDR3 is TGTGCCAGCAGTGTGATGGTCCGGGACAGGGTTACGCGAGCTTTCTTT.